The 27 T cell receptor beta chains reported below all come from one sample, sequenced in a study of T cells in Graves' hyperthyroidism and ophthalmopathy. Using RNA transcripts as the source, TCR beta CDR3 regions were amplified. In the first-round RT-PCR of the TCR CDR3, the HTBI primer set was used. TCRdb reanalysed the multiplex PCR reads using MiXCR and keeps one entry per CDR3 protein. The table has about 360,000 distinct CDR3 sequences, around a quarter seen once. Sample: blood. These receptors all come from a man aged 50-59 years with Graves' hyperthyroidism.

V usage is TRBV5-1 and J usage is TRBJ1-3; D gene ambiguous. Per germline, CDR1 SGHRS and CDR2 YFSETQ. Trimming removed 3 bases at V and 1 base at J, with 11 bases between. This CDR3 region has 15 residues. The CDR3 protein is CASSSRGGSGNTIYF. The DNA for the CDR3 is TGCGCCAGCAGCTCCCGAGGAGGGTCTGGAAACACCATATATTTT. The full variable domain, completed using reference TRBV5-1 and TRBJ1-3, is KAGVTQTPRYLIKTRGQQVTLSCSPISGHRSVSWYQQTPGQGLQFLFEYFSETQRNKGNFPGRFSGRQFSNSRSEMNVSTLELGDSALYLCASSSRGGSGNTIYFGEGSWLTVV.

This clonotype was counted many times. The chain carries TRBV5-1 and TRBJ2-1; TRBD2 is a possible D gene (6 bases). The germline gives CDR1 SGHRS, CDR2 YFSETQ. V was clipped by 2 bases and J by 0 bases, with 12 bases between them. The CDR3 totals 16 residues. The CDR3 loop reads CASSFTSRSSYNEQFF. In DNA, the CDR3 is TGCGCCAGCAGCTTCACTAGCCGTAGCTCCTACAATGAGCAGTTCTTC.

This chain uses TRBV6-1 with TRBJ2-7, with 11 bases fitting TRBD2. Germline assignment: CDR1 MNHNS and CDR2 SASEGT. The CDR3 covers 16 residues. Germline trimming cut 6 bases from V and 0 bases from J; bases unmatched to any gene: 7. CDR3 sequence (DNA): TGTGCCAGCAGGACCGGACTAGCGGGCCGCTCCTACGAGCAGTACTTC. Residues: CASRTGLAGRSYEQYF.

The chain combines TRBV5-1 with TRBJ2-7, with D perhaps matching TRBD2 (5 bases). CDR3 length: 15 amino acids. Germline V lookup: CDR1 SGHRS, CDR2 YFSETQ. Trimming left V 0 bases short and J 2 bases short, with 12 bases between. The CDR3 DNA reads TGCGCCAGCAGCTTGGGAGGGAATAATGCCTACGAGCAGTACTTC. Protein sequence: CASSLGGNNAYEQYF.

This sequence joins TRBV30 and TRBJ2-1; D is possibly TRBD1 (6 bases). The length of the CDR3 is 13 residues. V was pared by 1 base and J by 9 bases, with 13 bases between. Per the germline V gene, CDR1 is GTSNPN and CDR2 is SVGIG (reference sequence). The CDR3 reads CAWSAGWDIEQFF. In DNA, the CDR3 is TGTGCCTGGAGTGCCGGGTGGGACATTGAGCAGTTCTTC.

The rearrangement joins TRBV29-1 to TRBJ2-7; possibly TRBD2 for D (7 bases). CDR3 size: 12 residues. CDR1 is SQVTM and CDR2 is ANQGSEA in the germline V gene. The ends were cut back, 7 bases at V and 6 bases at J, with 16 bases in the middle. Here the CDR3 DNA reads TGCAGCGCCGGGACACAGCGGGGCGAGCAGTACTTC. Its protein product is CSAGTQRGEQYF.

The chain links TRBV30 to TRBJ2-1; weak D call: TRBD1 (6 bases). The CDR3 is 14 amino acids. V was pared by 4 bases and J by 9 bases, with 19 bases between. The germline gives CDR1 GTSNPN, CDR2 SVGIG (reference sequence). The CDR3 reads CAWTYESRGFEQFF. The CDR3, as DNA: TGTGCCTGGACCTACGAGTCCAGGGGATTTGAGCAGTTCTTC.

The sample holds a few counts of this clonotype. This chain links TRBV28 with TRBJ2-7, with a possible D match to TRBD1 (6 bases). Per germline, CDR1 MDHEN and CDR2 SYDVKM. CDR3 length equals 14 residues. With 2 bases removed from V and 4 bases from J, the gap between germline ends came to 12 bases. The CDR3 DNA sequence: TGTGCCAGCAGTTTAGGGGGCGCCCCGTACGAGCAGTACTTC. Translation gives CASSLGGAPYEQYF.

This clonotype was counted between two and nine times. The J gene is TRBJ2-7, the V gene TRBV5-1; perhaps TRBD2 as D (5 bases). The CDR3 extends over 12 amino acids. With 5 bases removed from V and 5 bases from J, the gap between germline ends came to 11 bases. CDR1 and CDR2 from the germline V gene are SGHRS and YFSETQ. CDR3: CASRYGMDEQYF. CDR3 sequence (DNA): TGCGCCAGCAGGTACGGGATGGACGAGCAGTACTTC.

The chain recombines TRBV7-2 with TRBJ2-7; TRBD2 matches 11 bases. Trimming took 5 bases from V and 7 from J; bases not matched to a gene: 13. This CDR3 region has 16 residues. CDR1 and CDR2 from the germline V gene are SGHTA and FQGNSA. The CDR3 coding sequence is TGTGCCAGCAGCCATTCGGGAGGTAGCGGGAGGGGTGAGCAGTACTTC. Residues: CASSHSGGSGRGEQYF. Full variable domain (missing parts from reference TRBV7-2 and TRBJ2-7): GAGVSQSPSNKVTEKGKDVELRCDPISGHTALYWYRQSLGQGLEFLIYFQGNSAPDKSGLPSDRFSAERTGGSVSTLTIQRTQQEDSAVYLCASSHSGGSGRGEQYFGPGTRLTVT.

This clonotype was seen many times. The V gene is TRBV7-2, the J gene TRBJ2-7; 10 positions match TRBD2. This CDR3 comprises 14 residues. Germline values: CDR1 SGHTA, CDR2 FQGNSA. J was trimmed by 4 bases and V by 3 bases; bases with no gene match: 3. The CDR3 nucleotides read TGTGCCAGCAGCTTGACTAGCGGGCCGTACGAGCAGTACTTC. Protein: CASSLTSGPYEQYF.

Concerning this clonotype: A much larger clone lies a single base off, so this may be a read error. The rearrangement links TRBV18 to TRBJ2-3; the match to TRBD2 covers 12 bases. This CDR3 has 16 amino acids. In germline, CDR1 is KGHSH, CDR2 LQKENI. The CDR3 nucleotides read TGTGTCAGCTCACCACTAGCGGGAGGAACCACAGATACGCAGTATTTT. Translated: CVSSPLAGGTTDTQYF.

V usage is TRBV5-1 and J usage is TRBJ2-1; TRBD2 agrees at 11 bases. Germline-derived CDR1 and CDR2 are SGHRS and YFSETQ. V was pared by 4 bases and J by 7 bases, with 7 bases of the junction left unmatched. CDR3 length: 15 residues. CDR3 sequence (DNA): TGCGCCAGCAGCATACTAGCGGGAGAAGATAATGAGCAGTTCTTC. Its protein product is CASSILAGEDNEQFF.

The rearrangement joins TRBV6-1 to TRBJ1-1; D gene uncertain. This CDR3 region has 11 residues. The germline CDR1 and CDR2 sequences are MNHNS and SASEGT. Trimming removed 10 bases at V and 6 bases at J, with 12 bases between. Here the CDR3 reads CATTEGSEAFF. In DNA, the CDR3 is TGTGCCACCACCGAAGGGTCTGAAGCTTTCTTT.

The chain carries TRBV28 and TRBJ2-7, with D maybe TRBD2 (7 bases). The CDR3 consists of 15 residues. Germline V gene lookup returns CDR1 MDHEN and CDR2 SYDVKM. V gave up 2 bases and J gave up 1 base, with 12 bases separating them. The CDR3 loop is CASSLGGASSYEQYF. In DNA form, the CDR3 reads TGTGCCAGCAGTTTAGGGGGGGCTTCGTCCTACGAGCAGTACTTC. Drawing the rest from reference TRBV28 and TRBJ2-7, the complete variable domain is DVKVTQSSRYLVKRTGEKVFLECVQDMDHENMFWYRQDPGLGLRLIYFSYDVKMKEKGDIPEGYSVSREKKERFSLILESASTNQTSMYLCASSLGGASSYEQYFGPGTRLTVT.

The CDR3 sequence: CASRRRSPGNTIYF. CDR3 in DNA: TGCGCCAGTCGCCGGAGAAGTCCCGGAAACACCATATATTTT. J is TRBJ1-3 and V is TRBV5-1; no clear D gene. Germline values: CDR1 SGHRS, CDR2 YFSETQ. CDR3 length: 14 residues. Trimming removed 8 bases from V and 4 bases from J, with 16 bases in between.

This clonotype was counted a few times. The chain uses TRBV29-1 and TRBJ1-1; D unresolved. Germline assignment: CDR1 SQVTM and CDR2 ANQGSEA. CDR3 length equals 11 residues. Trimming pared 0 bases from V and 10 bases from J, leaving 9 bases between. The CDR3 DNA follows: TGCAGCGTTGAAGATCAAGGTGGAGCTTTCTTT. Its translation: CSVEDQGGAFF.

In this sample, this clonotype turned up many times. The CDR3 here is CASSEMAGGLTDTQYF. DNA of the CDR3: TGTGCCAGCAGTGAAATGGCGGGAGGGCTCACAGATACGCAGTATTTT. This chain joins TRBV2 and TRBJ2-3, with TRBD2 matching 9 bases. Germline V gene lookup returns CDR1 SNHLY and CDR2 FYNNEI. The CDR3 length is 16 residues. The trim removed 2 bases at V and 2 bases at J, leaving 5 bases unmatched.

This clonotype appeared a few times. The CDR3 DNA follows: TGTGCCAGCAGTTCGGGACTAGCGGGAGGGCCGTGGGGTCCCGAGACCCAGTACTTC. Translated: CASSSGLAGGPWGPETQYF. This chain connects TRBV12-3 or TRBV12-4 to TRBJ2-5; 16 nucleotides agree with TRBD2. V was pared by 4 bases and J by 5 bases, with 13 bases of the junction left unmatched. CDR3 length equals 19 residues.

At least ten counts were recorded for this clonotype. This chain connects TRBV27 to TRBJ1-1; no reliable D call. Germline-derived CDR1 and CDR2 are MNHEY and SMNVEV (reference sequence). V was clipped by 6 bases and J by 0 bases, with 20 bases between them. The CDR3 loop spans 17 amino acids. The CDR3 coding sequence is TGTGCCAGCAGCTTGGCGGGCGGCCGACTAATGAACACTGAAGCTTTCTTT. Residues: CASSLAGGRLMNTEAFF.

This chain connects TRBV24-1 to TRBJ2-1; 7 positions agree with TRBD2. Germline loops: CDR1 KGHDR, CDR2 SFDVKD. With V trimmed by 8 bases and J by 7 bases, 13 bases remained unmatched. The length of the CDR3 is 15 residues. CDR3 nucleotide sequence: TGTGCCACCATACTCGACAGCGGGACGCCTAATGAGCAGTTCTTC. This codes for CATILDSGTPNEQFF.

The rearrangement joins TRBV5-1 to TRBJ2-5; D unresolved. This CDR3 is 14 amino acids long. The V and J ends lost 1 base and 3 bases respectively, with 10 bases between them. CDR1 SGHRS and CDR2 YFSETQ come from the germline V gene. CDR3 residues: CASSLNRAEETQYF. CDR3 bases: TGCGCCAGCAGCTTGAATCGGGCAGAAGAGACCCAGTACTTC.

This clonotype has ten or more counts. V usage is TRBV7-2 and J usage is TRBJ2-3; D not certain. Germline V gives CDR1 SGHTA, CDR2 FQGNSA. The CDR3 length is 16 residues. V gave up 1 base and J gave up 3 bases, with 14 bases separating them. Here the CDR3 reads CASSLEVLVRTDTQYF. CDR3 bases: TGTGCCAGCAGCTTAGAGGTCCTAGTTCGGACAGATACGCAGTATTTT. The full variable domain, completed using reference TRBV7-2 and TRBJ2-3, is GAGVSQSPSNKVTEKGKDVELRCDPISGHTALYWYRQSLGQGLEFLIYFQGNSAPDKSGLPSDRFSAERTGGSVSTLTIQRTQQEDSAVYLCASSLEVLVRTDTQYFGPGTRLTVL.

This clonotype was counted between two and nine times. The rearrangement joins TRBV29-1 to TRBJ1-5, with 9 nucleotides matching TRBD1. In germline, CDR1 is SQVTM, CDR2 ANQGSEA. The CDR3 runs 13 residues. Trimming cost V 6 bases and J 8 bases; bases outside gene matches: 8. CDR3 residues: CSVQGQGLEPQHF. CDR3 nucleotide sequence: TGCAGCGTCCAGGGACAGGGTTTAGAGCCCCAGCATTTT.

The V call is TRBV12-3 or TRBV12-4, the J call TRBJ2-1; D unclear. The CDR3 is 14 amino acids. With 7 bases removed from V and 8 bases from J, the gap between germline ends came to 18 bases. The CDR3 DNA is TGTGCCAGCACCCGGACCCAGAGAAACCATGAGCAGTTCTTC. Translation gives CASTRTQRNHEQFF.

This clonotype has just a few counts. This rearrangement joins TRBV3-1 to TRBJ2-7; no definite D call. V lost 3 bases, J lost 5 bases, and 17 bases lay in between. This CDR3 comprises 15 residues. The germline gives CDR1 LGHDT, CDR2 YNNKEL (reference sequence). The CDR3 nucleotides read TGTGCCAGCAGCCATGTCGCCTTGGGTCAGGACGAGCAGTACTTC. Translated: CASSHVALGQDEQYF.

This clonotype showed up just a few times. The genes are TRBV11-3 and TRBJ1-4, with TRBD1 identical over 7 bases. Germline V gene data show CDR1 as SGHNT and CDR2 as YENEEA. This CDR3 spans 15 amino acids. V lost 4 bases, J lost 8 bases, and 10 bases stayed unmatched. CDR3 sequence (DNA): TGTGCCAGCAGCTCCCGGGACAGCCAACGGGAAAAACTGTTTTTT. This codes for CASSSRDSQREKLFF.